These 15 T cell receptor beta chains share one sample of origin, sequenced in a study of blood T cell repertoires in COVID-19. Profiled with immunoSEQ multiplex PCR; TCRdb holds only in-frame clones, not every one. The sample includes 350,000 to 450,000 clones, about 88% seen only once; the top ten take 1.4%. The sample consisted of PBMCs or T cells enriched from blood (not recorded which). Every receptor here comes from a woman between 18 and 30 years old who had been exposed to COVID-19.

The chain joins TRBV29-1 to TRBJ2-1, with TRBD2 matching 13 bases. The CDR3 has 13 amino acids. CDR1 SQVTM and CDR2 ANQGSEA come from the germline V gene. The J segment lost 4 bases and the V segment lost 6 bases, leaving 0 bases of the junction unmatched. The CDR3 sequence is CSVGLAGYNEQFF. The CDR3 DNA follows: TGCAGCGTGGGACTAGCGGGGTACAATGAGCAGTTCTTC.

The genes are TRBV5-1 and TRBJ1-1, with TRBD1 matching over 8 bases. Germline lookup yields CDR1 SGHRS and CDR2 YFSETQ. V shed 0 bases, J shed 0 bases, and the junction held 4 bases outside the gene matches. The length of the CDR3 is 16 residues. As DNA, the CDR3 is TGCGCCAGCAGCTTGGGACAGGGGATAATGAACACTGAAGCTTTCTTT. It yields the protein CASSLGQGIMNTEAFF. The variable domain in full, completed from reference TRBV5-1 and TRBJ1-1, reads KAGVTQTPRYLIKTRGQQVTLSCSPISGHRSVSWYQQTPGQGLQFLFEYFSETQRNKGNFPGRFSGRQFSNSRSEMNVSTLELGDSALYLCASSLGQGIMNTEAFFGQGTRLTVV.

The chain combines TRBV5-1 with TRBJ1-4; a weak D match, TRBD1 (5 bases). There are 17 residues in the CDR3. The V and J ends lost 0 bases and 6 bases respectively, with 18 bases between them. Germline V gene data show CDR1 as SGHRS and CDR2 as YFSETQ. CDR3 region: CASSLDGLTGRYEKLFF. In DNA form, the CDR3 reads TGCGCCAGCAGCTTGGACGGCCTAACAGGTCGGTATGAAAAACTGTTTTTT.

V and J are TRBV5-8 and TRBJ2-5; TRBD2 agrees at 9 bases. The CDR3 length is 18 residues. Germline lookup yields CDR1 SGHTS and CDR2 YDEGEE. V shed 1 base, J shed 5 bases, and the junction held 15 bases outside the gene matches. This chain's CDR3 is CASSLFPLAGPEGETQYF. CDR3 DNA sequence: TGTGCCAGCAGCTTGTTTCCCCTAGCGGGACCAGAGGGGGAGACCCAGTACTTC.

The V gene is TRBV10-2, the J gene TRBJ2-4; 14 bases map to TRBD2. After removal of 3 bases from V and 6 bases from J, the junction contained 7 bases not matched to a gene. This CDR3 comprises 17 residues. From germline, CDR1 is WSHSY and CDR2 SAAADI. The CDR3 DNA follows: TGCGCCAGCAGTGATTGGTCCGGGACTAGCGGGGGAAACATTCAGTACTTC. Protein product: CASSDWSGTSGGNIQYF.

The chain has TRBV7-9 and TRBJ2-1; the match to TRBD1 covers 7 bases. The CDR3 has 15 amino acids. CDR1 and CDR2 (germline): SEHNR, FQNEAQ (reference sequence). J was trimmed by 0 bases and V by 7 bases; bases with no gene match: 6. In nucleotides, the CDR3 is TGTGCCAGCAATAGGGGGCTCGGCTCCTACAATGAGCAGTTCTTC. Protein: CASNRGLGSYNEQFF.

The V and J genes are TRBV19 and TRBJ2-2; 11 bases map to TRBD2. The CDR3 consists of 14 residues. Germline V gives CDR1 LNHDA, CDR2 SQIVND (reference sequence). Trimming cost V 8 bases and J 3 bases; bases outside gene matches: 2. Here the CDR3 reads CASLLAGDTGELFF. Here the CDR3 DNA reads TGTGCCAGTCTACTAGCGGGGGACACCGGGGAGCTGTTTTTT.

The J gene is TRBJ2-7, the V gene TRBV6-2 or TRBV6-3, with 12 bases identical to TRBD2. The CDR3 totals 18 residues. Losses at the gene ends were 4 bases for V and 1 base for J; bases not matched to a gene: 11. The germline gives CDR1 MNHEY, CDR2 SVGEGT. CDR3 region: CASSFASPLAGGSYEQYF. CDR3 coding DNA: TGTGCCAGCAGTTTTGCTTCCCCACTAGCGGGGGGATCCTACGAGCAGTACTTC.

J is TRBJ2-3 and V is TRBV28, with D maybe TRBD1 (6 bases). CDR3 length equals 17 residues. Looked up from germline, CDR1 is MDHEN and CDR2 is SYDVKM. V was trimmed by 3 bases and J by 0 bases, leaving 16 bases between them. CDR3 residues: CASSLMVTGTSTDTQYF. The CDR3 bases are TGTGCCAGCAGTTTGATGGTAACGGGGACAAGCACAGATACGCAGTATTTT.

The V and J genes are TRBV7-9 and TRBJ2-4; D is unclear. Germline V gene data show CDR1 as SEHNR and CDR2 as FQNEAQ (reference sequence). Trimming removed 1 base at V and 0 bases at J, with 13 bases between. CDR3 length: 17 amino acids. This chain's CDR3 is CASSLGAGTLAKNIQYF. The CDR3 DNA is TGTGCCAGCAGCTTAGGGGCCGGAACTCTAGCCAAAAACATTCAGTACTTC.

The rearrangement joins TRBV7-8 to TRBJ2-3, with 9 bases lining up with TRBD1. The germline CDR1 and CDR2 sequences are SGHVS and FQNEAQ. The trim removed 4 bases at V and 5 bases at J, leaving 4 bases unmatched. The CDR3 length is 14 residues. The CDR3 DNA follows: TGTGCCAGCAGCTCAAACAGGGGGCGAGATACGCAGTATTTT. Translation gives CASSSNRGRDTQYF.

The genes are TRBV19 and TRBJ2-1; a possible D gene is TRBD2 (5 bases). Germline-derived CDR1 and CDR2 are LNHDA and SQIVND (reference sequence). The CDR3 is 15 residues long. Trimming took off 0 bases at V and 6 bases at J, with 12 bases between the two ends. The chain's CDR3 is CASSIDRASRNEQFF. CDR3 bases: TGTGCCAGTAGTATAGATAGGGCTAGCCGCAATGAGCAGTTCTTC.

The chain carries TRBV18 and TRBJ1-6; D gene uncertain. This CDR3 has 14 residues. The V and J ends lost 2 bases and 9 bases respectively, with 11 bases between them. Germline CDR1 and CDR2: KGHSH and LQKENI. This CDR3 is CASSPAVPGSPLHF. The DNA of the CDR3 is TGTGCCAGCTCACCAGCAGTCCCTGGTTCACCCCTCCACTTT. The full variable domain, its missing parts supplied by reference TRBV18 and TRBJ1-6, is NAGVMQNPRHLVRRRGQEARLRCSPMKGHSHVYWYRQLPEEGLKFMVYLQKENIIDESGMPKERFSAEFPKEGPSILRIQQVVRGDSAAYFCASSPAVPGSPLHFGNGTRLTVT.

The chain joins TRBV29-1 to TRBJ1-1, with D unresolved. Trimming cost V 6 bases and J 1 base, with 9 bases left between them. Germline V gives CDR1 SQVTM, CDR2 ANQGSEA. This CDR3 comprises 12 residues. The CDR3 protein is CSVRAGNTEAFF. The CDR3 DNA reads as TGCAGCGTGCGGGCGGGGAACACTGAAGCTTTCTTT. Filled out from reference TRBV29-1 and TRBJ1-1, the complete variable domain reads SAVISQKPSRDICQRGTSLTIQCQVDSQVTMMFWYRQQPGQSLTLIATANQGSEATYESGFVIDKFPISRPNLTFSTLTVSNMSPEDSSIYLCSVRAGNTEAFFGQGTRLTVV.

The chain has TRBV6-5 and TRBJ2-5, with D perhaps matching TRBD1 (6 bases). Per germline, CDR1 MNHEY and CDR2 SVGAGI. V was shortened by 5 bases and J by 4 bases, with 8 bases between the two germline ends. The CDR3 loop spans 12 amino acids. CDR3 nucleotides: TGTGCCAGCAGTCTCAGGGGAGAGACCCAGTACTTC. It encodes CASSLRGETQYF.